This is a list of T cell receptor beta chains from one sample in a study of cytomegalovirus exposure and HLA in healthy donors. Sequencing used immunoSEQ multiplex PCR; TCRdb keeps in-frame clones, though not all of them. This sample yields under 150,000 clones, of which 80% to 90% are seen a single time; about 2.5% belongs to the top ten. Sequenced: PBMCs. The receptors derive from a man aged 45-65 years in good health and CMV-seronegative. Each CDR3 is given with its conserved first and last residue. The D gene is left open where the match is weak. Expanded clones are given a class, and other clones once, few, many or no size at all.

- | - | TRBJ2-5 | TRBV25-1 | TGTGCCAGCAGTGAATACGGGTTAGAGACCCAGTACTTC | CASSEYGLETQYF
- | - | TRBJ1-5 | TRBV19 | TGTGCCAGTAGTGCGAAGCAGGGTATCAGCAATCAGCCCCAGCATTTT | CASSAKQGISNQPQHF
- | TRBD1 | TRBJ1-1 | TRBV6-5 | TGTGCCAGCAGTAACAACAGGGGAGCTTTCTTT | CASSNNRGAFF
- | - | TRBJ1-5 | TRBV15 | TGTGCCACCAGCGGCCAGGGTGGAAGCAATCAGCCCCAGCATTTT | CATSGQGGSNQPQHF
- | - | TRBJ2-1 | TRBV4-2 | TGTGCCAGCAGCCAAGGAATGGTGAGCTCCTACAATGAGCAGTTCTTC | CASSQGMVSSYNEQFF
once | - | TRBJ2-7 | TRBV10-2 | TGCGCCAGCAGTGTCCAGGGATTTTCCTACGAGCAGTACTTC | CASSVQGFSYEQYF
- | - | TRBJ1-1 | TRBV6-5 | TGTGCCAGCAGTTACTCCCGGGGGACTGAAGCTTTCTTT | CASSYSRGTEAFF
- | - | TRBJ1-1 | TRBV5-1 | TGCGCCAGCAGCCTGTTTGGCCGCAACACTGAAGCTTTCTTT | CASSLFGRNTEAFF
- | TRBD1 | TRBJ1-2 | TRBV29-1 | TGCAGCGTTCCAGGGGGAATCTATGGCTACACCTTC | CSVPGGIYGYTF
- | - | TRBJ2-7 | TRBV5-5 | TGTGCCAGCAGCTGGGCTGAGAGGGAAGACGAGCAGTACTTC | CASSWAEREDEQYF
once | - | TRBJ2-7 | TRBV7-9 | TGTGCCAGCAGCTCGGACATCTACGAGCAGTACTTC | CASSSDIYEQYF
- | - | TRBJ1-3 | TRBV18 | TGTGCCAGCTCACCAGGGGAGTTCTCTGGAAACACCATATATTTT | CASSPGEFSGNTIYF
- | - | TRBJ1-4 | TRBV7-6 | TGTGCCAGCAGTCGGAACAGGGATGAAAAACTGTTTTTT | CASSRNRDEKLFF
few | - | TRBJ2-7 | TRBV10-2 | TGCGCCAGCAGTGAGCCTGGGAGATACGAGCAGTACTTC | CASSEPGRYEQYF
- | TRBD2 | TRBJ2-3 | TRBV19 | TGTGCCAGTAGACCAACTAGCGGGGGGGCCTTAGATACGCAGTATTTT | CASRPTSGGALDTQYF
- | TRBD1 | TRBJ1-2 | TRBV5-1 | TGCGCCAGCAGCGAGACAGGGGGCAATGGCTACACCTTC | CASSETGGNGYTF
once | TRBD1 | TRBJ1-5 | TRBV2 | TGTGCCAGCAGAACAGGGGGCGTTAATCAGCTCCAGCATTTT | CASRTGGVNQLQHF
- | - | TRBJ2-5 | TRBV7-7 | TGTGCTAGCAGCTTAGCTGGAACTAGAGAGACCCAGTACTTC | CASSLAGTRETQYF
- | - | TRBJ1-6 | TRBV6-1 | TGTGCCAGCAGTGAAGTCGGGATTCGGGTGGATTCACCCCTCCACTTT | CASSEVGIRVDSPLHF
- | - | TRBJ1-2 | TRBV6-1 | TGTGCCAGCAGGAGTGGGGGGGATGGCTACACCTTC | CASRSGGDGYTF
- | - | TRBJ1-5 | TRBV6-5 | TGTGCCAGCAGTTTCCGACAGGATTATAGCAATCAGCCCCAGCATTTT | CASSFRQDYSNQPQHF
- | - | TRBJ1-3 | TRBV30 | TGTGCCTGGAGTGAGAGTTACAGGCGCTCTGGAAACACCATATATTTT | CAWSESYRRSGNTIYF
- | - | TRBJ2-7 | TRBV4-1 | TGCGCCAGCAGCCAAGACGGGTACGAGCAGTACTTC | CASSQDGYEQYF
- | - | TRBJ1-2 | TRBV30 | TGTGCCTGGAATACCGGGAATTCCTATGGCTACACCTTC | CAWNTGNSYGYTF
- | - | TRBJ1-5 | TRBV7-2 | TGTGCCAGCAGCTCTTGGGAGGGGGATCAGCCCCAGCATTTT | CASSSWEGDQPQHF
- | TRBD2 | TRBJ2-3 | TRBV4-1 | TGCGCCAGCAGCCAAGTGATCGGGCGGGGGGGCTTTTTGGCAGATACGCAGTATTTT | CASSQVIGRGGFLADTQYF
- | TRBD1 | TRBJ1-6 | TRBV5-4 | TGTGCCAGCAGCCGGCCCGGGACAGATAATTCACCCCTCCACTTT | CASSRPGTDNSPLHF
- | - | TRBJ2-2 | TRBV6-1 | TGTGCCAGCAGTGACTACCCACGTGCTCCTCCCGGGGAGCTGTTTTTT | CASSDYPRAPPGELFF
- | TRBD1 | TRBJ1-1 | TRBV5-1 | TGCGCCAGCAGCTTGGCAGGGGGCATGAACACTGAAGCTTTCTTT | CASSLAGGMNTEAFF
- | TRBD1 | TRBJ2-6 | TRBV10-2 | TGCGCCAGCAGTGTTTCAGGGACAGGGGTATCGAGGGGGGCCAACGTCCTGACTTTC | CASSVSGTGVSRGANVLTF
- | TRBD2 | TRBJ2-2 | TRBV9 | TGTGCCAGCAGCCTCCGCGGGGCGGGGGGCTGGAACACCGGGGAGCTGTTTTTT | CASSLRGAGGWNTGELFF
- | TRBD1 | TRBJ1-2 | TRBV4-1 | TGCGCCAGCAGCCAGGGACAGCTAGAACTAGCTAACTATGGCTACACCTTC | CASSQGQLELANYGYTF
- | - | TRBJ2-4 | TRBV19 | TGTGCCAGTAGTATTGACAGGATCTTGGCCAAAAACATTCAGTACTTC | CASSIDRILAKNIQYF
- | TRBD2 | TRBJ2-7 | TRBV5-4 | TGTGCCAGCAGTCCCGGTGGGACTAGCGGGTACGAGCAGTACTTC | CASSPGGTSGYEQYF
- | - | TRBJ1-1 | TRBV25-1 | TGTGCCAGCATTCTCGAACTAGGCACTGAAGCTTTCTTT | CASILELGTEAFF
- | - | TRBJ1-1 | TRBV19 | TGTGCCAGTAGTAAAGGACAGTCGAACACTGAAGCTTTCTTT | CASSKGQSNTEAFF
- | TRBD1 | TRBJ2-7 | TRBV6-5 | TGTGCCAGCAGTTATGAGGACAGGGGGACTTACGAGCAGTACTTC | CASSYEDRGTYEQYF
- | - | TRBJ1-5 | TRBV6-1 | TGTGCCAGCAGTGACAGGAGCAATCAGCCCCAGCATTTT | CASSDRSNQPQHF